The present T cell receptor (beta chain) was sequenced within a study of blood T cell repertoires in COVID-19. For the study at large: Nucleic acid was either cDNA or gDNA, and it came from T cells, B-cell-depleted T cells, or PBMCs.

The repertoire was sequenced with immunoSEQ multiplex PCR; TCRdb's copy has only in-frame clones and lacks some. The table shows more than 60,000 clones, with around two thirds occurring only once. The CDR3 totals 14 residues. In germline, CDR1 is SGHDT, CDR2 YYEEEE. V was cut by 3 bases and J by 5 bases, with 15 bases left in between. This chain joins TRBV5-6 and TRBJ2-7; no clear D gene. This TCR was recovered from a human donor with acute or convalescent COVID-19. The donor label of this sample is uncertain. Sequenced sample: peripheral blood. In DNA, the CDR3 is TGTGCCAGCAGCTCGCATCCACGAGCCCACGAGCAGTACTTC. Amino acid sequence: CASSSHPRAHEQYF.